Listed here are 7 T cell receptor beta chains from one sample, sequenced in a study of T cell repertoires in cytomegalovirus infection. MiXCR, run by TCRdb on the reads, gives a single entry per CDR3 protein. The sample contains around 23,000 distinct CDR3 sequences, 20% to 25% of which appear only once. Their recognized antigens are unknown. Sample: CD8+ T cells from cultured PBMCs, taken from culture after CMV antigen stimulation. These receptor sequences come from a human donor in good health (CMV status not recorded). Some clones in this sample may be carry-over from other donors' samples.

This clonotype was found a few times. The chain links TRBV6-5 to TRBJ1-6, with 9 positions matching TRBD1. The CDR3 runs to 15 residues. Germline assignment: CDR1 MNHEY and CDR2 SVGAGI. J gave up 7 bases and V 5 bases, and 6 bases lay outside the gene matches. The CDR3 loop is CASSRTGERNSPLHF. In DNA form, the CDR3 reads TGTGCCAGCAGTCGGACAGGGGAAAGAAATTCACCCCTCCACTTT.

This clonotype was detected ten times or more. The rearrangement uses TRBV7-6 and TRBJ1-2; 10 positions match TRBD1. V shed 1 base, J shed 8 bases, and the junction held 7 bases outside the gene matches. Per germline, CDR1 SGHVS and CDR2 FNYEAQ. CDR3 length: 15 residues. The CDR3 DNA sequence: TGTGCCAGCAGCTTAGAAGAGACAGGGGGCGACGGCTACACCTTC. This gives the protein CASSLEETGGDGYTF.

This clonotype was seen repeatedly, ten times or more. The chain couples TRBV4-3 to TRBJ2-7; weak D call: TRBD1 (6 bases). Trimming took off 0 bases at V and 3 bases at J, with 27 bases between the two ends. Germline V gives CDR1 LGHNA, CDR2 YSLEER. The CDR3 totals 20 residues. The chain's CDR3 is CASSQEGCRDTDLGGYEQYF. Here the CDR3 DNA reads TGCGCCAGCAGCCAAGAAGGTTGCCGGGACACGGACTTAGGGGGCTACGAGCAGTACTTC.

There are many counts of this clonotype. This rearrangement joins TRBV28 to TRBJ1-2, with no clear D. The CDR3 is made up of 14 amino acids. CDR1 and CDR2 from the germline V gene are MDHEN and SYDVKM. The V and J ends lost 3 bases and 4 bases respectively, with 12 bases between them. The CDR3 region is CASSFAATSYGYTF. The CDR3 coding sequence is TGTGCCAGCAGTTTCGCGGCGACCAGCTATGGCTACACCTTC.

The chain recombines TRBV6-5 with TRBJ1-6; 7 bases agree with TRBD1. V dropped 8 bases and J dropped 8; count of bases not matched to a gene: 6. This CDR3 is built from 13 residues. Germline V gene lookup returns CDR1 MNHEY and CDR2 SVGAGI. The CDR3 spells CASSDRADSPLHF. DNA for the CDR3: TGTGCCAGCTCCGACAGGGCGGATTCACCCCTCCACTTT.

This clonotype appeared once. The rearrangement uses TRBV13 and TRBJ1-6, with D unclear. Per germline, CDR1 PRHDT and CDR2 FYEKMQ (reference sequence). This CDR3 has 14 residues. V was pared by 4 bases and J by 7 bases, with 11 bases between. The CDR3 region has the DNA TGTGCCAGCAGCTCTCAACCGTCCAATTCACCCCTCCACTTT. Translating it yields CASSSQPSNSPLHF.

V and J are TRBV24-1 and TRBJ2-5, with unresolved D. Looked up from germline, CDR1 is KGHDR and CDR2 is SFDVKD. There are 18 residues in the CDR3. Deletions cut 2 bases from V and 1 base from J, with 19 bases between. The CDR3 sequence is CATSDSVEDSTTQETQYF. CDR3 nucleotides: TGTGCCACCAGTGATTCTGTCGAAGACTCGACGACCCAAGAGACCCAGTACTTC.